Listed here are 6 T cell receptor beta chains from one sample, sequenced in a study of T cell responses to AZD1222 COVID-19 vaccine. Some clones are missing from TCRdb's copy, which holds only in-frame ones; the method was immunoSEQ multiplex PCR. Of about 140,000 clones in the sample, 85% to 95% are singletons; the top ten hold approximately 2.2%. Material: peripheral blood, obtained on day 0 of AZD1222 vaccination. The receptors shown here come from an adult in good health.

This clone was observed a single time. The chain links TRBV5-1 to TRBJ2-3; TRBD1 agrees at 9 bases. The V and J ends lost 0 bases and 3 bases, in that order; junction bases with no gene match: 5. CDR1 is SGHRS and CDR2 is YFSETQ in the germline V gene. CDR3 length: 16 amino acids. CDR3 residues: CASSLAGTGSTDTQYF. DNA for the CDR3: TGCGCCAGCAGCTTGGCCGGGACAGGGTCGACAGATACGCAGTATTTT.

The chain couples TRBV6-4 to TRBJ2-3; 9 bases agree with TRBD2. The CDR3 runs 17 residues. The V gene's germline CDR1 is MRHNA and CDR2 SNTAGT. The V and J ends lost 0 bases and 3 bases, in that order; junction bases with no gene match: 7. As DNA, the CDR3 is TGTGCCAGCAGTGACTCGAGGAGCGGGGGGCCTACAGATACGCAGTATTTT. It yields the protein CASSDSRSGGPTDTQYF.

The chain uses TRBV24-1 and TRBJ2-1, with D possibly being TRBD2 (6 bases). In germline, CDR1 is KGHDR, CDR2 SFDVKD. CDR3 length equals 13 residues. Trimming pared 3 bases from V and 13 bases from J, leaving 15 bases between. CDR3 sequence (DNA): TGTGCCACCAGTGATCCTGAGAGGGCGGGACAGTTCTTC. As protein: CATSDPERAGQFF.

The CDR3 coding sequence is TGTGCCAGCAGCCAGGACTCTGGAAACACCATATATTTT. Amino acids: CASSQDSGNTIYF. The chain couples TRBV3-1 (or the pseudogene TRBV3-2) to TRBJ1-3, with D unresolved. Germline CDR1 reads LGHDT; CDR2 reads YNNKEL (reference sequence). V dropped 3 bases and J dropped 0 bases, with 3 bases sitting between them. CDR3 length: 13 amino acids.

This clone was found once. The gene calls are TRBV18 and TRBJ2-3; D is unclear. In germline, CDR1 is KGHSH, CDR2 LQKENI. The CDR3 consists of 14 residues. Trimming shortened V by 5 bases and J by 3 bases, and 12 bases separated the two germline ends. CDR3 sequence: CASSFQRETDTQYF. CDR3 coding DNA: TGTGCCAGCTCATTCCAAAGGGAAACAGATACGCAGTATTTT.

The CDR3 region has the DNA TGTGCCAGTAGTATTCTGGACAGCAATCAGCCCCAGCATTTT. Its translation: CASSILDSNQPQHF. The J gene is TRBJ1-5, the V gene TRBV19; D remains ambiguous. Germline CDR1 is LNHDA and CDR2 is SQIVND (reference sequence). The CDR3 is 14 amino acids. Trimming left V 3 bases short and J 1 base short, with 7 bases between.